Following are 12 T cell receptor beta chains from one sample sequenced in a study of chemoradiotherapy in HPV16-positive cancers. The data were produced by immunoSEQ multiplex PCR, yet TCRdb's version contains in-frame clones alone and is incomplete. The sample shows about 32,000 clones, over 75% of them seen only once. The material was blood, obtained from a patient who underwent chemoradiotherapy. Receptors originate from a human donor with HPV-associated anogenital cancer.

The V call is TRBV7-3, the J call TRBJ2-3, with 8 bases that match TRBD2. J gave up 6 bases and V 1 base, and 6 bases lay outside the gene matches. The germline V gene encodes CDR1 SGHTA and CDR2 FQGTGA. The CDR3 is 15 amino acids. The CDR3 is CASSLKGTRDDTQYF. The CDR3 bases are TGTGCCAGCAGCTTAAAGGGGACTAGGGACGATACGCAGTATTTT. The whole variable domain, filled in from reference TRBV7-3 and TRBJ2-3, reads GAGVSQTPSNKVTEKGKYVELRCDPISGHTALYWYRQSLGQGPEFLIYFQGTGAADDSGLPNDRFFAVRPEGSVSTLKIQRTERGDSAVYLCASSLKGTRDDTQYFGPGTRLTVL.

This clone was found a few times. The genes are TRBV9 and TRBJ2-1; D gene unclear. CDR1 is SGDLS and CDR2 is YYNGEE in the germline V gene. V lost 0 bases and J 8 bases, leaving 15 bases between the germline ends. The CDR3 totals 15 residues. The CDR3 region has the DNA TGTGCCAGCAGCGTAGAGGCAGTCCCCTATGATGAGCAGTTCTTC. Amino acid sequence: CASSVEAVPYDEQFF.

The V call is TRBV19, the J call TRBJ2-3; TRBD2 aligns across 8 bases. CDR1 and CDR2 from the germline V gene are LNHDA and SQIVND (reference sequence). This CDR3 region has 12 residues. J gave up 6 bases and V 6 bases, and 2 bases lay outside the gene matches. The chain's CDR3 is CASRPGGDTQYF. CDR3 nucleotides: TGTGCCAGTAGGCCGGGAGGGGATACGCAGTATTTT.

The genes are TRBV6-1 and TRBJ2-7; TRBD1 might be the D (5 bases). Trimming took off 3 bases at V and 4 bases at J, with 10 bases between the two ends. This CDR3 has 13 amino acids. Germline-derived CDR1 and CDR2 are MNHNS and SASEGT. CDR3 bases: TGTGCCAGCAGTGACAGGGCGGATTACGAGCAGTACTTC. This translates into CASSDRADYEQYF.

The chain combines TRBV6-1 with TRBJ1-2; tentative D call: TRBD1 (5 bases). This CDR3 has 15 residues. Trimming pared 7 bases from V and 0 bases from J, leaving 15 bases between. Germline loops: CDR1 MNHNS, CDR2 SASEGT. The CDR3 is CASNGFDSPNYGYTF. The CDR3 DNA follows: TGTGCCAGCAATGGTTTTGACAGCCCTAACTATGGCTACACCTTC.

V gene TRBV7-9 combines with J gene TRBJ2-1; 11 bases are shared with TRBD1. CDR1 is SEHNR, CDR2 FQNEAQ, per germline (reference sequence). J lost 8 bases, V lost 4 bases, and 16 bases had no gene match. The CDR3 totals 18 residues. CDR3 bases: TGTGCCAGCAGCTCCCCTAGCGGATGGACAGGGGGCTGGGATGAGCAGTTCTTC. It yields the protein CASSSPSGWTGGWDEQFF.

This clone came up once. The chain uses TRBV6-5 and TRBJ1-2, with 7 bases matching TRBD1. Trimming removed 2 bases from V and 4 bases from J; junction bases left unmatched: 4. The CDR3 contains 14 residues. Germline V gene data show CDR1 as MNHEY and CDR2 as SVGAGI. As DNA, the CDR3 is TGTGCCAGCAGTTACGCCCGGGACAGCTATGGCTACACCTTC. As protein: CASSYARDSYGYTF.

The chain uses TRBV5-1 and TRBJ2-3; no definite D call. Trimming took off 0 bases at V and 4 bases at J, with 6 bases between the two ends. CDR1 is SGHRS and CDR2 is YFSETQ in the germline V gene. The CDR3 has 13 amino acids. The CDR3 nucleotides are TGCGCCAGCAGCTTGGATAGTCCAGATACGCAGTATTTT. It encodes CASSLDSPDTQYF.

This clone is judged medium-sized. The rearrangement joins TRBV6-5 to TRBJ2-4, with D uncertain. Germline lookup yields CDR1 MNHEY and CDR2 SVGAGI. This CDR3 region has 15 residues. The V gene lost 6 bases and the J gene lost 0 bases, with 12 bases spanning the gap. The CDR3 bases are TGTGCCAGCAGCCAAACCCAGTCAGCCAAAAACATTCAGTACTTC. Protein product: CASSQTQSAKNIQYF.

This chain links TRBV20-1 with TRBJ2-5; no reliable D call. CDR3 length equals 10 residues. Trimming removed 3 bases at V and 5 bases at J, with 4 bases between. In germline, CDR1 is DFQATT, CDR2 SNEGSKA (reference sequence). The CDR3 DNA is TGCAGTGCTAGGAGGGAGACCCAGTACTTC. As protein: CSARRETQYF.

V is TRBV5-1 and J is TRBJ1-1; 7 bases agree with TRBD1. Losses at the gene ends were 4 bases for V and 1 base for J; bases not matched to a gene: 13. This CDR3 is 17 amino acids long. Germline CDR1 SGHRS, CDR2 YFSETQ. The DNA of the CDR3 is TGCGCCAGCAGCACCCGGACAGGAAGTGCGGAGAACACTGAAGCTTTCTTT. Amino acids: CASSTRTGSAENTEAFF.

The chain carries TRBV11-1 and TRBJ2-1; TRBD1 agrees at 10 bases. Germline V CDR1 and CDR2: SGHAT, FQDESV (reference sequence). This CDR3 has 15 residues. J gave up 6 bases and V 6 bases, and 8 bases lay outside the gene matches. The CDR3 bases are TGTGCCAGCAGAAATGACAGGGGGCCCTCCAATGAGCAGTTCTTC. Its translation is CASRNDRGPSNEQFF.